The 2 T cell receptor beta chains in this list originate from one sample, sequenced in a study of T cell changes during pregnancy in multiple sclerosis. TCRdb keeps only in-frame clones here, not all; method: immunoSEQ multiplex PCR. In the table there are about 110,000 clones, approximately 90% of which are singletons. The sample was peripheral blood, taken after pregnancy. The receptors shown here come from a female donor with multiple sclerosis, enrolled in a pregnancy study.

The genes are TRBV9 and TRBJ2-1; TRBD2 agrees at 10 bases. The CDR3 consists of 18 residues. CDR1 and CDR2 (germline): SGDLS, YYNGEE. Trimming removed 0 bases from V and 3 bases from J; junction bases left unmatched: 9. This CDR3 reads CASSVDPLAGVFYNEQFF. For the CDR3, the DNA is TGTGCCAGCAGCGTAGATCCCCTAGCGGGAGTATTCTACAATGAGCAGTTCTTC.

This chain connects TRBV5-4 to TRBJ1-4; TRBD1 matches at 7 bases. Germline assignment: CDR1 SGHNT and CDR2 YYREEE (reference sequence). This CDR3 is built from 14 residues. V shed 5 bases and J 7 bases; nucleotides not matched to a gene: 8. The chain's CDR3 is CASSSTGRSEKLFF. The CDR3 DNA follows: TGTGCCAGCAGTTCGACAGGGCGGAGTGAAAAACTGTTTTTT.